The 14 T cell receptor beta chains given below trace back to one sample, sequenced in a study of cytomegalovirus exposure and HLA in healthy donors. The PCR had 60 Vbeta and 13 Jbeta primers. Profiled with immunoSEQ multiplex PCR; TCRdb holds only in-frame clones, not every one. The sample includes some 160,000 clones, around 73% seen only once; the top ten take about 1.3%. Material: PBMCs. The receptors were sampled from a male donor in good health and CMV-seronegative.

J is TRBJ1-4 and V is TRBV5-1; D is perhaps TRBD1 (5 bases). Per germline, CDR1 SGHRS and CDR2 YFSETQ. Trimming removed 1 base from V and 5 bases from J, with 12 bases in between. The CDR3 runs to 15 residues. The chain's CDR3 is CASSLSLGGNEKLFF. The CDR3 DNA sequence: TGCGCCAGCAGCTTGTCATTGGGGGGAAATGAAAAACTGTTTTTT.

This rearrangement joins TRBV10-3 to TRBJ1-3; no reliable D call. The germline CDR1 and CDR2 sequences are ENHRY and SYGVKD. This CDR3 has 15 amino acids. Trimming shortened V by 6 bases and J by 0 bases, and 12 bases separated the two germline ends. This chain's CDR3 is CAIREDPSSGNTIYF. The CDR3, as DNA: TGTGCCATCAGGGAGGATCCGAGCTCTGGAAACACCATATATTTT.

In DNA, the CDR3 is TGTGCCAGCAGTTTGCAGGGAGGGAGGAGCACTGAAGCTTTCTTT. It codes for CASSLQGGRSTEAFF. V and J are TRBV28 and TRBJ1-1; D may be TRBD1 (5 bases). The CDR3 length is 15 residues. CDR1 MDHEN and CDR2 SYDVKM come from the germline V gene. Trimming cost V 3 bases and J 4 bases, with 15 bases left between them.

The V and J genes are TRBV27 and TRBJ2-3; no definite D call. CDR1 MNHEY and CDR2 SMNVEV come from the germline V gene (reference sequence). The V gene lost 5 bases and the J gene lost 2 bases, with 5 bases spanning the gap. The CDR3 covers 12 residues. The CDR3 bases are TGTGCCAGCAGTCTAAACACAGATACGCAGTATTTT. Its translation: CASSLNTDTQYF.

CDR3 bases: TGTGCCAGCAGCCAAGATTTGGCTGGGGCAGGAGAGACCCAGTACTTC. Its protein product is CASSQDLAGAGETQYF. The chain joins TRBV14 to TRBJ2-5; D may be TRBD1 (5 bases). This CDR3 spans 16 amino acids. V was shortened by 0 bases and J by 4 bases, with 15 bases between the two germline ends. Per germline, CDR1 SGHDN and CDR2 FVKESK. Full variable domain (rest looked up from reference TRBV14 and TRBJ2-5): EAGVTQFPSHSVIEKGQTVTLRCDPISGHDNLYWYRRVMGKEIKFLLHFVKESKQDESGMPNNRFLAERTGGTYSTLKVQPAELEDSGVYFCASSQDLAGAGETQYFGPGTRLLVL.

This clone was observed a few times. CDR3: CSAKETGGATEAFF. Written as DNA, the CDR3 is TGCAGCGCTAAAGAGACAGGGGGGGCCACTGAAGCTTTCTTT. The chain is built from TRBV29-1 and TRBJ1-1, with 9 nucleotides matching TRBD1. CDR3 size: 14 residues. The trim removed 7 bases at V and 4 bases at J, leaving 10 bases unmatched. CDR1 is SQVTM and CDR2 is ANQGSEA in the germline V gene.

The chain is built from TRBV19 and TRBJ1-1, with a possible D match to TRBD1 (6 bases). V was clipped by 3 bases and J by 5 bases, with 13 bases between them. Looked up from germline, CDR1 is LNHDA and CDR2 is SQIVND (reference sequence). The CDR3 is made up of 14 amino acids. The CDR3 sequence: CASSMSGRGTEAFF. The CDR3 DNA is TGTGCCAGTAGTATGTCAGGGAGGGGGACTGAAGCTTTCTTT.

This clone has just one count. The genes are TRBV27 and TRBJ2-1; D might be TRBD2 (6 bases). The CDR3 extends over 15 amino acids. Germline V CDR1 and CDR2: MNHEY, SMNVEV (reference sequence). The V and J ends lost 7 bases and 5 bases respectively, with 18 bases between them. CDR3 DNA: TGTGCCAGCATTAGTTATACGGGAGTAAACAATGAGCAGTTCTTC. It encodes CASISYTGVNNEQFF.

The chain couples TRBV7-2 to TRBJ2-1; 7 bases agree with TRBD2. Germline V gene sequence: CDR1 SGHTA, CDR2 FQGNSA. V lost 5 bases to trimming and J lost 6 bases; unmatched junction nucleotides: 10. CDR3 size: 15 residues. CDR3 DNA: TGTGCCAGCAGCCCTATTGGCGGGAGAGGCAATGAGCAGTTCTTC. Protein product: CASSPIGGRGNEQFF.

V gene TRBV28 combines with J gene TRBJ2-4; 12 nucleotides match TRBD1. The germline gives CDR1 MDHEN, CDR2 SYDVKM. The V segment lost 5 bases and the J segment 4 bases; nucleotides outside the gene matches: 3. This CDR3 comprises 15 residues. Written as DNA, the CDR3 is TGTGCCAGCAGTGAGGGACAGGGGGCTAAAAACATTCAGTACTTC. Translated: CASSEGQGAKNIQYF.

The rearrangement links TRBV10-3 to TRBJ2-1; D ambiguous. The CDR3 is made up of 11 amino acids. Germline-derived CDR1 and CDR2 are ENHRY and SYGVKD. V was cut by 2 bases and J by 10 bases, with 6 bases left in between. The CDR3 nucleotides are TGTGCCATCAGTGAGAGCATCGAGCAGTTCTTC. It codes for CAISESIEQFF.

The V gene is TRBV14, the J gene TRBJ2-7; maybe TRBD1 (5 bases). CDR3 length: 16 residues. Between the trimmed V and J ends, which lost 4 bases and 2 bases, there was a span of 18 bases. CDR1 and CDR2 from the germline V gene are SGHDN and FVKESK. CDR3 amino acids: CASSLKTGLPPYEQYF. The DNA for the CDR3 is TGTGCCAGCAGCCTAAAAACAGGCCTCCCTCCCTACGAGCAGTACTTC.

This clone turned up a few times. V and J are TRBV6-1 and TRBJ2-7, with D perhaps TRBD2 (5 bases). The CDR3 is 14 residues long. CDR1 is MNHNS, CDR2 SASEGT, per germline. Trimming pared 4 bases from V and 3 bases from J, leaving 13 bases between. CDR3 DNA sequence: TGTGCCAGCAGTGCCCGGACTGACCTCTACGAGCAGTACTTC. This translates into CASSARTDLYEQYF.

J is TRBJ1-4 and V is TRBV7-9, with D tentatively TRBD1 (5 bases). The germline gives CDR1 SEHNR, CDR2 FQNEAQ (reference sequence). The CDR3 length is 15 residues. V lost 4 bases and J 7 bases, leaving 16 bases between the germline ends. In nucleotides, the CDR3 is TGTGCCAGCAGCTCCGATGGAGGGGAAGGTGAAAAACTGTTTTTT. It encodes CASSSDGGEGEKLFF.